This TCR beta chain came from a study of T cells in localized non-small cell lung cancer. Method: immunoSEQ multiplex PCR; TCRdb's copy keeps in-frame clones and lacks some. The table shows some 20,000 clones, with around 83% occurring only once. The CDR3 has 16 amino acids. The rearrangement links TRBV21-1 to TRBJ1-3; the D segment call TRBD1 is taken from the table without a DNA check. TRBV21-1 is designated a pseudogene. The sample was peripheral blood, taken before any cancer treatment. The sequence came from a man between 40 and 70 years old with stage I lung adenocarcinoma. The CDR3 bases are TGTGCCAGCTCCCTCATGGGGCAGTGCTCTGGAAACACCATATATTTT. Its protein product is CASSLMGQCSGNTIYF.